Following are 9 T cell receptor beta chains from one sample sequenced in a study of blood T cell repertoires in COVID-19. Assay used: immunoSEQ multiplex PCR; TCRdb lists only in-frame clones, some missing. The sample lists 290,000 or so clones; around 91% were seen once. The material sequenced was PBMCs or T cells enriched from blood (not recorded which). These receptors were obtained from a woman younger than 35 with acute COVID-19.

The rearrangement joins TRBV19 to TRBJ1-3; D remains unclear. The germline V gene encodes CDR1 LNHDA and CDR2 SQIVND (reference sequence). The CDR3 sequence is 17 residues long. V was pared by 3 bases and J by 4 bases, with 19 bases between. The CDR3 loop is CASSIPSSAALGNTIYF. The CDR3 region has the DNA TGTGCCAGTAGTATCCCCTCTTCAGCGGCCTTGGGAAACACCATATATTTT. Looking up the rest from reference TRBV19 and TRBJ1-3 gives the full variable domain: DGGITQSPKYLFRKEGQNVTLSCEQNLNHDAMYWYRQDPGQGLRLIYYSQIVNDFQKGDIAEGYSVSREKKESFPLTVTSAQKNPTAFYLCASSIPSSAALGNTIYFGEGSWLTVV.

As for this clone: Relative to the germline gene, one junction end is altered; a read error may explain this. The rearrangement uses TRBV6-5 and TRBJ2-7; maybe TRBD1 (6 bases). The CDR3 extends over 12 amino acids. CDR1 and CDR2 (germline): MNHEY, SVGAGI. CDR3 sequence reads: CATGAQRGWVDF. For the CDR3, the DNA is TGTGCCACCGGGGCGCAAAGGGGGTGGGTGGACTTC.

The rearrangement joins TRBV11-3 to TRBJ2-7, with 7 bases lining up with TRBD2. CDR1 SGHNT and CDR2 YENEEA come from the germline V gene. The CDR3 has 19 residues. Losses at the gene ends were 0 bases for V and 1 base for J; bases not matched to a gene: 15. The CDR3 nucleotides are TGTGCCAGCAGCTTAGATGGCCCCCCTTCTAGCGGAGTTTCCTACGAGCAGTACTTC. Translation gives CASSLDGPPSSGVSYEQYF.

The sample holds one count of this clone. The chain joins TRBV11-3 to TRBJ2-7; D may be TRBD1 (6 bases). The germline CDR1 and CDR2 sequences are SGHNT and YENEEA. Trimming stripped 3 bases from V and 2 bases from J, with 20 bases between. CDR3 length equals 17 residues. The CDR3 reads CASSFPTLGQGPYEQYF. The CDR3 coding sequence is TGTGCCAGCAGCTTCCCGACGCTGGGGCAGGGGCCCTACGAGCAGTACTTC.

The chain combines TRBV19 with TRBJ1-4; a possible D gene is TRBD1 (6 bases). Germline V gene sequence: CDR1 LNHDA, CDR2 SQIVND (reference sequence). This CDR3 contains 15 residues. The germline V and J ends were trimmed by 5 bases and 5 bases, with 15 bases remaining between them. CDR3 DNA: TGTGCCAGTAGTGCCAGAAAGGGGGTGAATGAAAAACTGTTTTTT. This gives the protein CASSARKGVNEKLFF.

Only one count was recorded for this clone. The chain recombines TRBV28 with TRBJ2-1; a possible D gene is TRBD2 (6 bases). Germline values: CDR1 MDHEN, CDR2 SYDVKM. Deletions cut 4 bases from V and 0 bases from J, with 13 bases between. This CDR3 comprises 16 residues. CDR3 nucleotide sequence: TGTGCCAGCAGTTCCCCCGACGGGGGCTCCTACAATGAGCAGTTCTTC. Translated, it gives CASSSPDGGSYNEQFF.

This clone has a handful of counts. One end of the junction is discordant with germline, which a read error may explain. The chain employs TRBV5-1 and TRBJ1-4; D is possibly TRBD1 (6 bases). The CDR3 runs 14 residues. Germline-derived CDR1 and CDR2 are SGHRS and YFSETQ. The CDR3 region is CASRLGQGTEKLFF. In DNA form, the CDR3 reads TGCGCCAGCAGGTTGGGGCAGGGGACCGAAAAACTGTTTTTT. The entire variable domain, with the rest obtained from reference TRBV5-1 and TRBJ1-4, is as follows: KAGVTQTPRYLIKTRGQQVTLSCSPISGHRSVSWYQQTPGQGLQFLFEYFSETQRNKGNFPGRFSGRQFSNSRSEMNVSTLELGDSALYLCASRLGQGTEKLFFGSGTQLSVL.

This clone has more than one count but fewer than ten. The V and J genes are TRBV5-8 and TRBJ2-1; D possibly corresponds to TRBD2 (6 bases). V lost 4 bases, J lost 8 bases, and 19 bases lay in between. The CDR3 sequence is 15 residues long. Germline V CDR1 and CDR2: SGHTS, YDEGEE. CDR3 in DNA: TGTGCCAGCAGCCCCCTAGCGCCGAGTTTATATGAGCAGTTCTTC. Protein sequence: CASSPLAPSLYEQFF.

V gene TRBV7-3 combines with J gene TRBJ1-2; TRBD1 might be the D (6 bases). Germline V lookup: CDR1 SGHTA, CDR2 FQGTGA. Trimming shortened V by 3 bases and J by 7 bases, and 12 bases separated the two germline ends. The CDR3 is made up of 13 amino acids. For the CDR3, the DNA is TGTGCCAGCAGCTTTACGGACAGCTCTGGCTACACCTTC. Protein product: CASSFTDSSGYTF.